This TCR beta chain was recorded in a study of blood T cell repertoires in COVID-19. The CDR3 loop spans 13 amino acids. Germline V gene lookup returns CDR1 LGHDT and CDR2 YNNKEL (reference sequence). Trimming took off 4 bases at V and 6 bases at J, with 9 bases between the two ends. Sequenced by immunoSEQ multiplex PCR; TCRdb stores in-frame clones only, minus some. The table records 150,000 to 180,000 clones, about 73% of them present only once. What was sequenced was peripheral blood. The source of this sequence is an elderly man with acute or convalescent COVID-19. The chain carries TRBV3-1 (or the pseudogene TRBV3-2) and TRBJ2-2; D may be TRBD1 (6 bases). CDR3 sequence: CASSPRTAGELFF. For the CDR3, the DNA is TGTGCCAGCAGCCCTCGGACAGCCGGGGAGCTGTTTTTT.